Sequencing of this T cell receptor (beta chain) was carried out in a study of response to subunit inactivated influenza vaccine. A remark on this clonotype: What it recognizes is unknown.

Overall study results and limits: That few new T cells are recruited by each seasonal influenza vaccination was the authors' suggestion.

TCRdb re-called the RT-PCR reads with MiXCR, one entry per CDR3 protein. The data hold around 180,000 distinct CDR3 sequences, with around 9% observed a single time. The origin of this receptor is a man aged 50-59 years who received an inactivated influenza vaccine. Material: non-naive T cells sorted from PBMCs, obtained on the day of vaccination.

CDR3: CASSANGGDTQYF. The CDR3 DNA sequence: TGTGCCAGCAGTGCCAACGGGGGAGATACGCAGTATTTT. The chain links TRBV2 to TRBJ2-3, with D possibly matching TRBD2 (6 bases). The germline V and J ends were trimmed by 4 bases and 5 bases, with 10 bases remaining between them. The CDR3 contains 13 residues. Per germline, CDR1 SNHLY and CDR2 FYNNEI.